This TCR beta chain was recovered during a study of CD8+CD57+ T cells in acquired aplastic anemia. The CDR3 loop spans 16 amino acids. Germline values: CDR1 LGHDT, CDR2 YNNKEL (reference sequence). A word on this clonotype: What it binds is not known. A junction end diverges from the germline sequence, so it may reflect a read error.

It was genomic DNA that served as the template for profiling TCR beta VDJ and CDR3. TCRdb processed the reads anew with MiXCR; each CDR3 protein has one entry. In the table there are 50,000 to 65,000 distinct CDR3 sequences, 55% of which are singletons. Findings and caveats of the study: Comparison of patients with controls identified about 27 shared CD8+ CDR3 sequences.

Sequencing was done on a sample of sorted CD4+, CD8+, or CD8+CD57+ T cells (not recorded which) from PBMCs. The J gene is TRBJ2-7, the V gene TRBV3-1, with 16 nucleotides matching TRBD2. The receptor's source is a human donor in good health, serving as a control. This CDR3 reads CASSDLGTSGGAMQDF. The DNA of the CDR3 is TGTGCCAGCAGCGACCTCGGGACTAGCGGGGGGGCCATGCAAGACTTC.